This T cell receptor (beta chain) was sequenced for a study of blood T cell repertoires in COVID-19. Study information: Specimens from acute and convalescent COVID-19 originated in the United States, Italy and Spain.

CDR1 MRHNA and CDR2 SNTAGT come from the germline V gene. The CDR3 covers 14 residues. J lost 5 bases, V lost 6 bases, and 2 bases had no gene match. Authors' data handling: Using reference gene primer amplification, nucleated cell counts were estimated. Data came from immunoSEQ multiplex PCR; TCRdb stores just in-frame clones and leaves some out. The D gene and trimming were derived from the DNA, and the V and J assignments and clone size from that table. Here the sample spans tens of thousands of clones, 80% to 95% being singletons. This receptor was taken from an older man with acute or convalescent COVID-19. V and J are TRBV6-4 and TRBJ1-6; 9 positions agree with TRBD1. The sample comprised peripheral blood. The CDR3 nucleotides read TGTGCCAGCAGCCGGGACAGGGATAATTCACCCCTCCACTTT. Translated, it gives CASSRDRDNSPLHF.